This T cell receptor (beta chain) was recorded in a study of blood T cell repertoires in COVID-19. Study context: Sources were T cells, B-cell-depleted T cells, or PBMCs; the material itself was cDNA or gDNA.

This CDR3 is 13 amino acids long. The germline gives CDR1 SNHLY, CDR2 FYNNEI. With V trimmed by 10 bases and J by 3 bases, 6 bases remained unmatched. Assay: immunoSEQ multiplex PCR; the TCRdb copy retains only in-frame clones and omits some. The data hold approximately 140,000 clones, with 70% to 90% observed a single time. This clone appeared a few times. This TCR was recovered from a woman between 50 and 59 years old with acute COVID-19. Sequenced material: PBMCs or T cells enriched from blood (not recorded which). The chain recombines TRBV2 with TRBJ2-7; 10 bases align to TRBD2. The CDR3 region has the DNA TGTGCCACCCGGACTAGCGGTATCTACGAGCAGTACTTC. Its translation: CATRTSGIYEQYF.